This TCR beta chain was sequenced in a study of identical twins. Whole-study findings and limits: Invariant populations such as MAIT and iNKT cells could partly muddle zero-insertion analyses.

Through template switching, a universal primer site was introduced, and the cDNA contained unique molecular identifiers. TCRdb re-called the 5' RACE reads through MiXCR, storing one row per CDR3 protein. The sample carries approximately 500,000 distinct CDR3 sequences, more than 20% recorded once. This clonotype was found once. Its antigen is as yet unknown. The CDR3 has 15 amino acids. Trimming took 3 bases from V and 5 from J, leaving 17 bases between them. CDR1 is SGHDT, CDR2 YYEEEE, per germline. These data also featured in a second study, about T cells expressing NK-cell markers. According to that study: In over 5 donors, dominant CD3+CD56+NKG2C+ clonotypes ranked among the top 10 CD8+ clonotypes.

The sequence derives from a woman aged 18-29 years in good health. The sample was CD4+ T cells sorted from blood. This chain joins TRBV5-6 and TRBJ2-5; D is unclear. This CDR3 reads CASSSLKDALETQYF. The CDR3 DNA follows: TGTGCCAGCAGCTCTCTTAAGGACGCCCTGGAGACCCAGTACTTC.